This T cell receptor (beta chain) was recorded in a study of blood T cell repertoires in COVID-19. At the level of the study: Whether acute or convalescent, the COVID-19 samples came from the United States, Italy and Spain. T cells, B-cell-depleted T cells, or PBMCs supplied cDNA or gDNA.

The method was immunoSEQ multiplex PCR; TCRdb's version includes in-frame clones alone and lacks a portion of them. The sample has about 220,000 clones, 88% seen once. The participants were between 18 and 89 years old and came from roughly 24 US areas. V trimming: 3 bases; J trimming: 15 bases; junction bases outside the gene matches: 9. This CDR3 has 13 residues. CDR1 is SGHTA and CDR2 is FQGNSA in the germline V gene. The genes are TRBV7-2 and TRBJ2-3; 10 bases match TRBD2. The TCR was taken from a woman aged 45 to 65 with acute COVID-19. The sequenced sample consisted of PBMCs or T cells enriched from blood (not recorded which). The CDR3 is CASSLRASGSEYF. CDR3 in DNA: TGTGCCAGCAGCTTGCGGGCTAGCGGGAGTGAATATTTT.